This T cell receptor beta chain comes out of a study of vaccination effects on CD4 cells after COVID-19. Comments on this clone: Its antigen is currently unknown.

Method: immunoSEQ multiplex PCR; TCRdb's copy keeps in-frame clones and lacks some. The data show roughly 42,000 clones, around three quarters seen once. V was shortened by 4 bases and J by 1 base, with 11 bases between the two germline ends. The CDR3 is made up of 14 amino acids. Germline V gene data show CDR1 as SGHRS and CDR2 as YFSETQ. Before sequencing, viral peptide pools were used by the ViraFEST assay to expand antigen-specific CD4+ T cells. CD4+ T cells were isolated after around 9 days of culture. Vaccinated recipients, who were negative for nucleocapsid antibodies, had no history of SARS-CoV-2 infection.

This sample comprised CD4+ T cells from PBMCs cultured with HCoV-NL63 spike peptides, obtained before COVID-19 vaccination. The chain uses TRBV5-1 and TRBJ2-5, with D tentatively TRBD1 or TRBD2 (5 bases each). The receptor's source is a human donor who received a COVID-19 vaccine. CDR3 in amino acids: CASSIGTPQETQYF. DNA of the CDR3: TGCGCCAGCAGCATAGGGACCCCCCAAGAGACCCAGTACTTC.